The source of this TCR beta chain is a study of blood T cell repertoires in COVID-19. In the study overall: PBMCs, B-cell-depleted T cells, or T cells were the source of the cDNA or gDNA that made up the material.

Clones were sequenced by immunoSEQ multiplex PCR, and TCRdb holds only the in-frame ones, with some missing. The data show 490,000 or so clones, roughly 88% seen once. The cohort comprised adults aged about 18 to 100 years residing in about 25 US areas. Donors of Cohort 3 who recovered were those that had two negative PCRs, clearance, or symptom resolution. The material sequenced was PBMCs or T cells enriched from blood (not recorded which). The receptor's source is a woman in her forties who had recovered from COVID-19.

The DNA for the CDR3 is TGTGCCAGTCGCAGGGATAGCAATCAGCCCCAGCATTTT. Translation: CASRRDSNQPQHF. This chain links TRBV27 with TRBJ1-5; maybe TRBD1 (5 bases). The V and J ends lost 9 bases and 0 bases respectively, with 9 bases between them. The CDR3 has 13 residues. The germline V gene encodes CDR1 MNHEY and CDR2 SMNVEV (reference sequence).